The subject of this entry is one TCR beta chain. Its antigen is currently unknown. The libraries were made with immunoSEQ v3.0 at survey level. Assay used: immunoSEQ multiplex PCR; TCRdb lists only in-frame clones, some missing. The profile shows under 20,000 clones, around 73% of them singletons. The sample comes from a study of long-term antiretroviral therapy in people with HIV. Points from the study as a whole: ART adherence, viral resistance and therapy changes were not recorded.

The sequence came from a woman aged 50 to 60 with HIV. The input for sequencing was unsorted PBMCs, taken 0.3 years after starting antiretroviral therapy.

The CDR3 loop reads CASRGSGGTYGYTF. In nucleotides, the CDR3 is TGCGCCAGCAGAGGTAGTGGGGGGACCTATGGCTACACCTTC. This chain connects TRBV4-1 to TRBJ1-2; maybe TRBD1 (5 bases). CDR1 is MGHRA, CDR2 YSYEKL, per germline. Trimming took off 6 bases at V and 4 bases at J, with 15 bases between the two ends. The CDR3 covers 14 residues.